Sequencing of this T cell receptor (beta chain) was carried out in a study of cytomegalovirus exposure and HLA in healthy donors. With 60 Vbeta and 13 Jbeta primers, the PCR was carried out. Libraries were prepared by immunoSEQ multiplex PCR; TCRdb keeps only in-frame clonotypes and omits some of them. In the table there are 120,000 to 150,000 clones, around 70% of which are singletons. In regard to this clone: The antigen remains unidentified.

This CDR3 has 14 amino acids. Trimming pared 0 bases from V and 1 base from J, leaving 6 bases between. Germline V lookup: CDR1 MNHEY, CDR2 SVGAGI. General study findings and limits: Beyond CMV serostatus, there was no information to go on about immune exposure. Presence/absence analyses supposed approximately even sequencing depth among donors.

The chain combines TRBV6-5 with TRBJ1-1, with D hard to call. This clonotype originated in a man in his forties in good health and CMV-seronegative. The sequenced sample was PBMCs. CDR3 protein: CASSYSRRNTEAFF. In DNA form, the CDR3 reads TGTGCCAGCAGTTACTCGAGGAGGAACACTGAAGCTTTCTTT.